The clone carrying this T cell receptor beta chain was seen a few times. The antigen is undetermined. This specimen belongs to a study of blood T cells in healthy people across ages. Findings and caveats of the study: Older age went with lower TCR beta diversity per million T cells, in a roughly linear way. Those diversity estimates obtained from one million T cells were thought to be underestimates.

A second PCR of 7 to 11 cycles used a sample-barcoded 5' primer and a J-beta primer mix. TCRdb passed the 5' RACE reads through MiXCR, listing each CDR3 protein once. The sample includes about 1.8 million distinct CDR3 sequences, roughly 52% of them seen just once. The V gene's germline CDR1 is SGHTA and CDR2 FQGTGA. This CDR3 contains 14 residues. V was cut by 2 bases and J by 2 bases, with 8 bases left in between. Every donor contributed 8 to 10 milliliters of peripheral blood by blood draw. This TCR derives from a woman aged 40 to 50 in good health. The chain couples TRBV7-3 to TRBJ2-3, with D uncertain. Sequenced material: blood. The chain's CDR3 is CASSLSSNTDTQYF. CDR3 nucleotides: TGTGCCAGCAGCTTATCCTCGAACACAGATACGCAGTATTTT. The whole variable domain, remainder taken from reference TRBV7-3 and TRBJ2-3, is GAGVSQTPSNKVTEKGKYVELRCDPISGHTALYWYRQSLGQGPEFLIYFQGTGAADDSGLPNDRFFAVRPEGSVSTLKIQRTERGDSAVYLCASSLSSNTDTQYFGPGTRLTVL.